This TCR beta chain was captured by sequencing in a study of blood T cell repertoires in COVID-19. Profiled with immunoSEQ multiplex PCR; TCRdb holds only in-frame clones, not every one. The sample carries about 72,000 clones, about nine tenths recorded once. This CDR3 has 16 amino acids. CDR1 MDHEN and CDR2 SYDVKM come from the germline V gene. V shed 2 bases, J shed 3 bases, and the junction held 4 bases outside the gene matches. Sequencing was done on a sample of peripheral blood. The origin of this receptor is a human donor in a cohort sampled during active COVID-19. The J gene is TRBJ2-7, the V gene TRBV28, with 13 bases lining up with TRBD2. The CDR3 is CASSLRLAGGGYEQYF. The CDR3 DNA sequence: TGTGCCAGCAGTTTAAGACTAGCGGGAGGTGGCTACGAGCAGTACTTC.